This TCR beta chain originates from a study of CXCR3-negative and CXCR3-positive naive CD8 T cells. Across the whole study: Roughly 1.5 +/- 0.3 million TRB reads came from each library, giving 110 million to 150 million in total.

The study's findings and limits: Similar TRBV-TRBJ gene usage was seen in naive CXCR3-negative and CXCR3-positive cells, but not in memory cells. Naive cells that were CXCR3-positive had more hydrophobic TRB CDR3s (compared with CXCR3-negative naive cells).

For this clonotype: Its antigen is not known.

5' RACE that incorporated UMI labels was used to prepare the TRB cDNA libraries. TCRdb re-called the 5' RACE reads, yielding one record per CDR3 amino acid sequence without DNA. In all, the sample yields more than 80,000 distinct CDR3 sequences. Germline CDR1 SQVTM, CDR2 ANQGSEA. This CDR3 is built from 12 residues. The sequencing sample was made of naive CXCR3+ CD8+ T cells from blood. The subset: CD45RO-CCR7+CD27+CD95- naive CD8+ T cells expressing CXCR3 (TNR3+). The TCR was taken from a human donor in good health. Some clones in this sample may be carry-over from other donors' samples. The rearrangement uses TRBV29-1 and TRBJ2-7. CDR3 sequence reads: CSVVGGYYEQYF.